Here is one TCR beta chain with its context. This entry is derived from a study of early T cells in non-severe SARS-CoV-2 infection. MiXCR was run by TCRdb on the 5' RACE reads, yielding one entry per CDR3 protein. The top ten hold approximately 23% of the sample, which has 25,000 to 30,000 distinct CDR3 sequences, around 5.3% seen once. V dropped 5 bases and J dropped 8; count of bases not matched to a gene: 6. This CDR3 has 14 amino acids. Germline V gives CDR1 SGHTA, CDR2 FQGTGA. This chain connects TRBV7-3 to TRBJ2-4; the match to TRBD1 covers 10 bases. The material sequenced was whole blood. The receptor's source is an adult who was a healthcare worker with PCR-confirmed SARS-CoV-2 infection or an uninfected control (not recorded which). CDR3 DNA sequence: TGTGCCAGCAGCCAGACAGGGGGCAAGGACATTCAGTACTTC. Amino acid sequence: CASSQTGGKDIQYF.